The clone carrying this T cell receptor (beta chain) was observed a few times. What it binds is not known. These data are taken from a study of identical twins. With template switching, a universal primer site was added, and the cDNA carried unique molecular identifiers. TCRdb itself ran the 5' RACE reads through MiXCR, one entry per CDR3 protein. Of some 660,000 distinct CDR3 sequences in the sample, over 8.5% were seen once. The V gene lost 6 bases and the J gene lost 3 bases, with 6 bases spanning the gap. This CDR3 comprises 12 residues. Study-level points and caveats: Model-predicted out-of-frame TCR alpha sharing fell below observed values in monozygotic twins. Not following the same donors, the study drew its conclusions from cross-sectional statistical analysis. Insertion counts were lower in abundant cord blood beta clonotypes, a trend that memory repertoires did not show.

This sample was shared with a second study, whose subject was yellow fever vaccine responses in identical twins.

This sequence was found in a woman aged 18-35 years in good health. The sample taken for sequencing was PBMCs. The chain combines TRBV12-3 or TRBV12-4 with TRBJ2-1; D is ambiguous. The chain's CDR3 is CASRPDYNEQFF. The CDR3 DNA is TGTGCCAGCAGACCGGACTACAATGAGCAGTTCTTC.